This T cell receptor beta chain was identified in a study of neoadjuvant anti-PD-1 for oral cavity cancer. As for the study in general: Before surgery, most patients got three to four biweekly 3 mg/kg nivolumab doses. Around day 43, patients without progression received a fourth nivolumab dose before surgery.

CDR3 length: 15 residues. In germline, CDR1 is SGHAT, CDR2 FQNNGV. Trimming stripped 0 bases from V and 7 bases from J, with 15 bases between. Blood libraries mostly used approximately 480 ng genomic DNA, six replicates each. This table comes from immunoSEQ multiplex PCR, and its TCRdb copy is limited to in-frame clones, with some not included. In the table there are about 42,000 clones, 60% to 80% of which are singletons. Time point of the sample: after neoadjuvant nivolumab, at surgical resection. Stage II-IVA oral cavity squamous cell carcinoma was new and untreated by systemic or radiation therapy.

The V gene is TRBV11-2, the J gene TRBJ1-2; the D is unclear. The specimen comprised PBMCs, sampled after nivolumab (anti-PD-1) treatment. This sequence originates from a person aged 35-79 years with oral cavity squamous cell carcinoma. CDR3 DNA sequence: TGTGCCAGCAGCTTAGACGCGGGCCGCTCGGCTGGCTACACCTTC. As protein: CASSLDAGRSAGYTF.